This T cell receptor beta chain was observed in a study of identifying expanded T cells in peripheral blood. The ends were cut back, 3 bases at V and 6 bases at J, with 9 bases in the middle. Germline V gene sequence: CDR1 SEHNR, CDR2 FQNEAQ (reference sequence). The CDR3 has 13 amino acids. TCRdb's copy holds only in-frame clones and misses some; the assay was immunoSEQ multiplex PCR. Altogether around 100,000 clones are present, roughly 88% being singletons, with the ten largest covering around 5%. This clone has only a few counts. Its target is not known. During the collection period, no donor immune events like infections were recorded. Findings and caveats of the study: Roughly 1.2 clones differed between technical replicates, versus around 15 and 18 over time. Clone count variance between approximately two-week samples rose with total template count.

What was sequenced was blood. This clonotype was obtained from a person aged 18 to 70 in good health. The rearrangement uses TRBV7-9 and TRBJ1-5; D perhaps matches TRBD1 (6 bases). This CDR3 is CASSLGHSQPQHF. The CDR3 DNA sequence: TGTGCCAGCAGCTTGGGACACAGTCAGCCCCAGCATTTT.